Each of the 25 T cell receptor beta chains below was sequenced from the same sample in a study of shared clonotypes between healthy human individuals. Libraries were prepared by immunoSEQ multiplex PCR; TCRdb keeps only in-frame clonotypes and omits some of them. This table has 850,000 to 1,100,000 clones, around 77% appearing once. The source material was memory CD4+ T cells from PBMCs. Subset indicated: CD45RA-negative fraction. The origin of the receptors is a man aged 18 to 30 in good health. Some clones in this sample may be carry-over from other donors' samples.

The chain combines TRBV5-1 with TRBJ2-5; the D is unclear. The V end lost 6 bases, the J end lost 1 base, and 13 bases lay between the germline ends. The CDR3 has 14 amino acids. Germline V lookup: CDR1 SGHRS, CDR2 YFSETQ. The CDR3 nucleotides are TGCGCCAGCACCCCGGGCAGCACCCAAGAGACCCAGTACTTC. Translated: CASTPGSTQETQYF.

The chain employs TRBV13 and TRBJ2-5; 7 bases map to TRBD2. The CDR3 has 16 amino acids. Germline V lookup: CDR1 PRHDT, CDR2 FYEKMQ (reference sequence). The V segment lost 3 bases and the J segment 2 bases; nucleotides outside the gene matches: 9. CDR3 loop: CASSLRKREGQETQYF. CDR3 DNA sequence: TGTGCCAGCAGCTTGAGAAAGAGGGAGGGTCAAGAGACCCAGTACTTC. Filled out from reference TRBV13 and TRBJ2-5, the complete variable domain reads AAGVIQSPRHLIKEKRETATLKCYPIPRHDTVYWYQQGPGQDPQFLISFYEKMQSDKGSIPDRFSAQQFSDYHSELNMSSLELGDSALYFCASSLRKREGQETQYFGPGTRLLVL.

The CDR3 nucleotides read TGTGCCATCAGTGAAAATCCAGGGTCGAACACTGAAGCTTTCTTT. Translating gives CAISENPGSNTEAFF. J is TRBJ1-1 and V is TRBV10-3, with TRBD1 as a possible D gene (5 bases). Germline loops: CDR1 ENHRY, CDR2 SYGVKD. The V gene lost 3 bases and the J gene lost 1 base, with 12 bases spanning the gap. CDR3 size: 15 residues.

This clone was detected once. The chain employs TRBV6-5 and TRBJ1-2; no firm D call. The CDR3 has 12 amino acids. CDR1 is MNHEY and CDR2 is SVGAGI in the germline V gene. Trimming pared 9 bases from V and 8 bases from J, leaving 16 bases between. CDR3 region: CASATGGWGYTF. The CDR3 region has the DNA TGTGCCAGTGCTACGGGCGGTTGGGGCTACACCTTC.

The rearrangement links TRBV28 to TRBJ2-2, with D unclear. The CDR3 covers 13 residues. V lost 7 bases and J lost 3, with 9 bases in between. In germline, CDR1 is MDHEN, CDR2 SYDVKM. The CDR3 nucleotides read TGTGCCAGCACAAGATTTGACACCGGGGAGCTGTTTTTT. Translated: CASTRFDTGELFF.

V and J are TRBV29-1 and TRBJ1-1, with a weak D call TRBD1 (6 bases). The CDR3 is 13 residues long. Germline CDR1 reads SQVTM; CDR2 reads ANQGSEA. Trimming pared 0 bases from V and 8 bases from J, leaving 13 bases between. The CDR3 protein is CSVEETLQGEAFF. In DNA, the CDR3 is TGCAGCGTTGAAGAGACTTTACAGGGAGAAGCTTTCTTT. The full variable domain, with the rest looked up from reference TRBV29-1 and TRBJ1-1, is SAVISQKPSRDICQRGTSLTIQCQVDSQVTMMFWYRQQPGQSLTLIATANQGSEATYESGFVIDKFPISRPNLTFSTLTVSNMSPEDSSIYLCSVEETLQGEAFFGQGTRLTVV.

The V gene is TRBV11-3, the J gene TRBJ2-3, with 8 bases matching TRBD1. The CDR3 spans 15 residues. Germline CDR1 reads SGHNT; CDR2 reads YENEEA. The V gene end was trimmed by 5 bases and the J gene end by 1 base; junction bases not matched to a gene: 5. Here the CDR3 reads CASSQTGVGTDTQYF. In DNA, the CDR3 is TGTGCCAGCAGCCAGACAGGGGTCGGCACAGATACGCAGTATTTT.

V and J are TRBV4-1 and TRBJ2-7, with 10 bases identical to TRBD2. V trimming: 0 bases; J trimming: 9 bases; junction bases outside the gene matches: 17. Germline V CDR1 and CDR2: MGHRA, YSYEKL. This CDR3 has 18 amino acids. DNA of the CDR3: TGCGCCAGCAGCCAAGAGGCCTTCGAACTAGCGGGAACATCGTGGCAGTACTTC. This encodes CASSQEAFELAGTSWQYF.

In this sample, this clone turned up once. The chain combines TRBV7-9 with TRBJ2-5, with 7 bases lining up with TRBD1. J gave up 4 bases and V 5 bases, and 4 bases lay outside the gene matches. The CDR3 covers 13 residues. Looked up from germline, CDR1 is SEHNR and CDR2 is FQNEAQ (reference sequence). The chain's CDR3 is CASSQTGVETQYF. In DNA form, the CDR3 reads TGTGCCAGCAGCCAAACAGGGGTAGAGACCCAGTACTTC.

The V and J genes are TRBV29-1 and TRBJ2-7; the match to TRBD2 covers 8 bases. V lost 1 base to trimming and J lost 5 bases; unmatched junction nucleotides: 10. The germline V gene has CDR1 SQVTM and CDR2 ANQGSEA. This CDR3 is built from 15 residues. The CDR3 DNA sequence: TGCAGCGTTGAAGGTACTAGCGGAGCCCGCGACGAGCAGTACTTC. Encoded protein: CSVEGTSGARDEQYF.

CDR3 DNA: TGTGCCAGTAGTATAGTCAGCATCTCTGGAAACACCATATATTTT. It specifies CASSIVSISGNTIYF. The chain has TRBV19 and TRBJ1-3; no definite D call. V lost 1 base to trimming and J lost 0 bases, with 7 bases between them. Germline V lookup: CDR1 LNHDA, CDR2 SQIVND (reference sequence). The CDR3 runs to 15 residues.

The genes are TRBV6-1 and TRBJ1-2; D is perhaps TRBD1 (6 bases). CDR1 MNHNS and CDR2 SASEGT come from the germline V gene. V was pared by 0 bases and J by 4 bases, with 12 bases between. The CDR3 is 15 residues long. For the CDR3, the DNA is TGTGCCAGCAGTGAAGCCTTAAAAGGGGGCTATGGCTACACCTTC. Residues: CASSEALKGGYGYTF.

This chain links TRBV4-2 with TRBJ2-3, with D possibly matching TRBD2 (7 bases). The V gene's germline CDR1 is LGHNA and CDR2 YNFKEQ. This CDR3 is 16 amino acids long. Trimming removed 2 bases from V and 1 base from J, with 13 bases in between. The CDR3 region is CASSQLSGTRTDTQYF. CDR3 nucleotide sequence: TGTGCCAGCAGCCAACTGAGCGGGACACGCACAGATACGCAGTATTTT.

This clone was picked up a small number of times. The rearrangement links TRBV6-5 to TRBJ2-1; tentative D call: TRBD1 (5 bases). The germline CDR1 and CDR2 sequences are MNHEY and SVGAGI. Trimming cost V 4 bases and J 6 bases, with 10 bases left between them. The CDR3 runs 13 residues. The CDR3 sequence: CASSLGHFNEQFF. DNA for the CDR3: TGTGCCAGCAGTTTAGGACACTTCAATGAGCAGTTCTTC.

Turning to this clone: The junction does not match germline at one end; this may be a read error. The chain joins TRBV20-1 to TRBJ1-2; D not certain. The CDR3 extends over 11 amino acids. Germline CDR1 reads DFQATT; CDR2 reads SNEGSKA (reference sequence). CDR3 amino acids: CSAYSPPPIPF. CDR3 bases: TGCAGTGCCTATAGCCCGCCTCCTATCCCCTTC.

This clone was picked up one time. The rearrangement links TRBV10-3 to TRBJ1-5, with a tentative D call TRBD1 (6 bases). V was clipped by 5 bases and J by 2 bases, with 16 bases between them. CDR1 is ENHRY and CDR2 is SYGVKD in the germline V gene. The CDR3 runs to 16 residues. CDR3 sequence reads: CAISHPGVDGNQPQHF. CDR3 DNA: TGTGCCATCAGTCACCCAGGGGTTGACGGCAATCAGCCCCAGCATTTT.

The genes are TRBV11-2 and TRBJ2-1, with 7 bases fitting TRBD2. Germline V lookup: CDR1 SGHAT, CDR2 FQNNGV. V trimming: 5 bases; J trimming: 7 bases; junction bases outside the gene matches: 14. The CDR3 length is 16 residues. The CDR3 nucleotides are TGTGCCAGCAGCGGACTGACTAGCTCAGAAATGAATGAGCAGTTCTTC. Translation: CASSGLTSSEMNEQFF.

This clone has a count of ten or more. J is TRBJ2-2 and V is TRBV7-8; the D gene is possibly TRBD2 (6 bases). The V end was cut by 1 base, the J end by 4 bases, with 13 bases between. Germline V gene data show CDR1 as SGHVS and CDR2 as FQNEAQ. The CDR3 totals 16 residues. The CDR3 nucleotides are TGTGCCAGCAGCTTAGGAGGAGGGATAAGCACCGGGGAGCTGTTTTTT. Encoded protein: CASSLGGGISTGELFF.

V usage is TRBV5-1 and J usage is TRBJ1-1; D unclear. V lost 3 bases and J lost 0, with 9 bases in between. The CDR3 covers 14 residues. Germline V gene data show CDR1 as SGHRS and CDR2 as YFSETQ. In DNA, the CDR3 is TGCGCCAGCAGCTCCCTCGGTATGAACACTGAAGCTTTCTTT. Amino acids: CASSSLGMNTEAFF.

This rearrangement joins TRBV2 to TRBJ2-7; tentative D call: TRBD1 (6 bases). Germline V gene data show CDR1 as SNHLY and CDR2 as FYNNEI. The germline V and J ends were trimmed by 6 bases and 2 bases, with 8 bases remaining between them. The CDR3 runs 12 residues. The CDR3, as DNA: TGTGCCAGCAGGGACAGTACCTACGAGCAGTACTTC. It codes for CASRDSTYEQYF.

This clone was observed a single time. The chain links TRBV29-1 to TRBJ2-4; D possibly corresponds to TRBD1 (6 bases). Germline CDR1 is SQVTM and CDR2 is ANQGSEA. V lost 6 bases and J lost 10, with 10 bases in between. The CDR3 runs to 10 residues. CDR3 nucleotide sequence: TGCAGCGTGAGGACAGAGATTCAGTACTTC. This translates into CSVRTEIQYF.

This sequence joins TRBV15 and TRBJ2-7; D call uncertain. There are 14 residues in the CDR3. V was trimmed by 6 bases and J by 3 bases, leaving 15 bases between them. CDR1 is LNHNV and CDR2 is YYDKDF in the germline V gene (reference sequence). CDR3 amino acids: CATRQRPEYYEQYF. The DNA for the CDR3 is TGTGCCACCAGGCAACGCCCGGAATACTACGAGCAGTACTTC.

This rearrangement joins TRBV5-4 to TRBJ2-3; D uncertain. The CDR3 runs 15 residues. Germline V CDR1 and CDR2: SGHNT, YYREEE (reference sequence). Trimming cost V 1 base and J 1 base, with 10 bases left between them. The DNA for the CDR3 is TGTGCCAGCAGCTTGCTAGGGCGAGGCACAGATACGCAGTATTTT. This sequence encodes CASSLLGRGTDTQYF.

The chain links TRBV5-1 to TRBJ1-2; 8 nucleotides agree with TRBD1. The CDR3 sequence is 13 residues long. Germline V gene lookup returns CDR1 SGHRS and CDR2 YFSETQ. Trimming cost V 4 bases and J 8 bases; bases outside gene matches: 7. For the CDR3, the DNA is TGCGCCAGCAGCGCTGAGGGACAGGTCGGCTACACCTTC. Protein sequence: CASSAEGQVGYTF.

V gene TRBV9 combines with J gene TRBJ2-3, with 16 nucleotides matching TRBD2. V gave up 2 bases and J gave up 2 bases; unmatched junction bases: 5. Germline CDR1 reads SGDLS; CDR2 reads YYNGEE. This CDR3 has 18 amino acids. The chain's CDR3 is CASSVGLAGGFNTDTQYF. The CDR3 DNA follows: TGTGCCAGCAGCGTGGGACTAGCGGGAGGGTTCAACACAGATACGCAGTATTTT.